What follows are 24 T cell receptor beta chains derived from one specimen sequenced in a study of CD8 T cells in Susac syndrome. Random hexamers served to reverse transcribe roughly 0.45 to 1 ug RNA. TCRdb called the immunoSEQ multiplex PCR reads again in MiXCR, with one record for every CDR3 protein. This table has about 430,000 distinct CDR3 sequences, approximately 85% appearing once. The sample was CD8+ T cells from PBMCs. The receptors were sampled from a human donor with multiple sclerosis.

The J gene is TRBJ2-1, the V gene TRBV2; D could derive from TRBD1 or TRBD2 (5 bases each). Germline CDR1 SNHLY, CDR2 FYNNEI. V was pared by 2 bases and J by 4 bases, with 12 bases between. The CDR3 runs to 15 residues. This CDR3 reads CASSERDRSYNEQFF. The DNA for the CDR3 is TGTGCCAGCAGTGAAAGGGACCGGAGTTACAATGAGCAGTTCTTC.

The J gene is TRBJ1-6, the V gene TRBV6-4; D unclear. The CDR3 contains 13 residues. Looked up from germline, CDR1 is MRHNA and CDR2 is SNTAGT. Deletions cut 0 bases from V and 7 bases from J, with 4 bases between. Here the CDR3 DNA reads TGTGCCAGCAGTGACTCGGAGAATTCACCCCTCCACTTT. This translates into CASSDSENSPLHF.

This chain joins TRBV5-6 and TRBJ1-1, with no clear D. This CDR3 comprises 13 residues. The ends were cut back, 4 bases at V and 6 bases at J, with 13 bases in the middle. Germline assignment: CDR1 SGHDT and CDR2 YYEEEE. CDR3 sequence reads: CASSGAGLPEAFF. In DNA, the CDR3 is TGTGCCAGCAGCGGAGCGGGCCTACCTGAAGCTTTCTTT.

J is TRBJ2-7 and V is TRBV6-2 or TRBV6-3; TRBD2 agrees at 12 bases. The J segment lost 1 base and the V segment lost 3 bases, leaving 13 bases of the junction unmatched. CDR3 length: 19 amino acids. Germline CDR1 and CDR2: MNHEY and SVGEGT. The CDR3 DNA sequence: TGTGCCAGCAGTTATGAGAATTCCCTGACTAGCGGGAGATCCTACGAGCAGTACTTC. It yields the protein CASSYENSLTSGRSYEQYF.

This chain joins TRBV11-2 and TRBJ1-1; TRBD1 matches at 10 bases. V lost 5 bases and J lost 0; bases outside the gene matches: 6. Germline lookup yields CDR1 SGHAT and CDR2 FQNNGV. CDR3 size: 16 residues. Here the CDR3 DNA reads TGTGCCAGCAGCGAAGGACAGGGGGGCTTGAACACTGAAGCTTTCTTT. Protein product: CASSEGQGGLNTEAFF.

The chain combines TRBV5-5 with TRBJ2-7; no firm D call. The CDR3 consists of 14 residues. Germline V lookup: CDR1 SGHKS, CDR2 YYEKEE (reference sequence). Trimming took 3 bases from V and 5 from J, leaving 15 bases between them. The CDR3 spells CASSSWTASDEQYF. The CDR3, as DNA: TGTGCCAGCAGCTCCTGGACGGCGAGCGACGAGCAGTACTTC.

The table lists this clonotype with a count of one. The chain has TRBV10-2 and TRBJ1-1, with TRBD1 matching 9 bases. Germline values: CDR1 WSHSY, CDR2 SAAADI. The CDR3 totals 13 residues. Trimming cost V 8 bases and J 4 bases; bases outside gene matches: 5. CDR3 DNA sequence: TGCGCCAGCGAGACAGGGGGAGGCACTGAAGCTTTCTTT. It yields the protein CASETGGGTEAFF.

The chain links TRBV28 to TRBJ2-7; 10 nucleotides match TRBD1. V was pared by 3 bases and J by 6 bases, with 11 bases of the junction left unmatched. The CDR3 contains 16 residues. The germline V gene encodes CDR1 MDHEN and CDR2 SYDVKM. The CDR3 sequence is CASSFPWTGGMSEQYF. CDR3 nucleotides: TGTGCCAGCAGTTTCCCCTGGACAGGGGGGATGAGCGAGCAGTACTTC.

This chain connects TRBV30 to TRBJ2-1, with D maybe TRBD1 (6 bases). With 7 bases removed from V and 4 bases from J, the gap between germline ends came to 17 bases. The length of the CDR3 is 14 residues. The germline CDR1 and CDR2 sequences are GTSNPN and SVGIG (reference sequence). The CDR3 DNA follows: TGTGCCTTTGACGGGACACCCGATTACAATGAGCAGTTCTTC. Its translation: CAFDGTPDYNEQFF.

CDR3 region: CASRDPGQGYAEAFF. DNA of the CDR3: TGTGCCAGCAGGGATCCGGGACAGGGTTACGCTGAAGCTTTCTTT. The chain uses TRBV2 and TRBJ1-1; 9 bases align to TRBD1. Germline V gene lookup returns CDR1 SNHLY and CDR2 FYNNEI. With 6 bases clipped from V and 6 bases from J, the junction kept 11 bases outside the gene matches. The CDR3 is 15 amino acids.

This clonotype turned up a few times. The chain couples TRBV5-6 to TRBJ2-1; D tentatively fits TRBD1 or TRBD2 (6 bases each). Trimming left V 0 bases short and J 10 bases short, with 17 bases between. In germline, CDR1 is SGHDT, CDR2 YYEEEE. The length of the CDR3 is 15 residues. CDR3 region: CASSLGPGAIWEQFF. CDR3 DNA: TGTGCCAGCAGCTTGGGACCGGGGGCGATCTGGGAGCAGTTCTTC.

The chain uses TRBV20-1 and TRBJ2-7, with D possibly being TRBD2 (6 bases). CDR3 length: 14 amino acids. From germline, CDR1 is DFQATT and CDR2 SNEGSKA (reference sequence). Trimming removed 1 base at V and 4 bases at J, with 14 bases between. CDR3 sequence reads: CSARVTGAKYEQYF. The CDR3 bases are TGCAGTGCTAGAGTTACGGGAGCCAAGTACGAGCAGTACTTC.

The chain couples TRBV7-9 to TRBJ2-2; 10 nucleotides agree with TRBD1. V gave up 5 bases and J gave up 10 bases; unmatched junction bases: 16. Per germline, CDR1 SEHNR and CDR2 FQNEAQ (reference sequence). This CDR3 is built from 17 residues. The CDR3 DNA reads as TGTGCCAGCAGCCCCTACACCGGGACAGGGGCTTCGGAGGAGCTGTTTTTT. Protein product: CASSPYTGTGASEELFF.

This clonotype was seen once. The chain links TRBV4-1 to TRBJ1-1; D might be TRBD1 (5 bases). The CDR3 runs to 14 residues. V gave up 1 base and J gave up 7 bases, with 13 bases separating them. Per germline, CDR1 MGHRA and CDR2 YSYEKL. The CDR3 here is CASSQVGGRVEAFF. In DNA, the CDR3 is TGCGCCAGCAGCCAAGTTGGGGGAAGAGTTGAAGCTTTCTTT.

The CDR3 DNA reads TGCAGCGTTGGTATAGGGGTTTATACTGAAGCTTTCTTT. Its protein is CSVGIGVYTEAFF. This rearrangement joins TRBV29-1 to TRBJ1-1; D is possibly TRBD1 (5 bases). Looked up from germline, CDR1 is SQVTM and CDR2 is ANQGSEA. The ends were cut back, 4 bases at V and 5 bases at J, with 14 bases in the middle. This CDR3 contains 13 residues. The full variable domain, its missing parts supplied by reference TRBV29-1 and TRBJ1-1, is SAVISQKPSRDICQRGTSLTIQCQVDSQVTMMFWYRQQPGQSLTLIATANQGSEATYESGFVIDKFPISRPNLTFSTLTVSNMSPEDSSIYLCSVGIGVYTEAFFGQGTRLTVV.

The chain uses TRBV6-1 and TRBJ1-3; D remains unclear. The germline V gene encodes CDR1 MNHNS and CDR2 SASEGT. Trimming removed 3 bases from V and 1 base from J, with 7 bases in between. CDR3 size: 14 residues. CDR3 residues: CASSELGSGNTIYF. For the CDR3, the DNA is TGTGCCAGCAGTGAGTTGGGGTCTGGAAACACCATATATTTT.

The V and J genes are TRBV5-1 and TRBJ2-2, with D uncertain. V was pared by 6 bases and J by 4 bases, with 7 bases between. Germline CDR1 is SGHRS and CDR2 is YFSETQ. The CDR3 is 12 residues long. The CDR3 is CASTGTTGELFF. Here the CDR3 DNA reads TGCGCCAGCACCGGTACCACCGGGGAGCTGTTTTTT. Variable domain in full (rest from reference TRBV5-1 and TRBJ2-2): KAGVTQTPRYLIKTRGQQVTLSCSPISGHRSVSWYQQTPGQGLQFLFEYFSETQRNKGNFPGRFSGRQFSNSRSEMNVSTLELGDSALYLCASTGTTGELFFGEGSRLTVL.

This chain links TRBV5-4 with TRBJ2-7; possibly TRBD1 for D (6 bases). Germline CDR1 and CDR2: SGHNT and YYREEE (reference sequence). The CDR3 covers 16 residues. The ends were cut back, 0 bases at V and 0 bases at J, with 13 bases in the middle. The CDR3 DNA reads as TGTGCCAGCAGCTTGGTTCCAGGGGTGAGCTCCTACGAGCAGTACTTC. It specifies CASSLVPGVSSYEQYF.

This clonotype was recorded a few times. This CDR3 reads CASSQDWREPNYEQYF. DNA for the CDR3: TGCGCCAGCAGCCAAGATTGGCGAGAGCCCAACTACGAGCAGTACTTC. The chain carries TRBV4-1 and TRBJ2-7; D gene unclear. CDR3 size: 16 residues. V was cut by 0 bases and J by 3 bases, with 15 bases left in between. The V gene's germline CDR1 is MGHRA and CDR2 YSYEKL.

This chain connects TRBV23-1 to TRBJ2-1; 7 bases line up with TRBD1. TRBV23-1 is an ORF, and what it does is uncertain. The CDR3 is 16 residues long. The V gene end was trimmed by 3 bases and the J gene end by 6 bases; junction bases not matched to a gene: 11. CDR3 DNA sequence: TGCGCCAGCAGTCACCAGGGACAGTTGGTGTGCAATGAGCAGTTCTTC. It specifies CASSHQGQLVCNEQFF.

This clonotype was seen once. The chain links TRBV6-5 to TRBJ1-4, with D uncertain. The CDR3 spans 16 residues. V was clipped by 0 bases and J by 8 bases, with 16 bases between them. Germline V lookup: CDR1 MNHEY, CDR2 SVGAGI. CDR3 amino acids: CASSYSPIRTAEKLFF. The CDR3 coding sequence is TGTGCCAGCAGTTACTCCCCGATACGAACGGCAGAAAAACTGTTTTTT.

The chain uses TRBV11-2 and TRBJ2-3; D ambiguous. Trimming shortened V by 2 bases and J by 2 bases, and 14 bases separated the two germline ends. Germline CDR1 and CDR2: SGHAT and FQNNGV. This CDR3 spans 16 amino acids. The DNA for the CDR3 is TGTGCCAGCAGCTTACCAGTTGGGCTAAACACAGATACGCAGTATTTT. Protein sequence: CASSLPVGLNTDTQYF.

CDR3 DNA: TGTGCCAGTAGTTCCCGAACCTCTGGACTAGGAGGGGAGTACTTC. It encodes CASSSRTSGLGGEYF. The V and J genes are TRBV19 and TRBJ2-7; TRBD2 matches at 7 bases. This CDR3 is 15 amino acids long. The germline gives CDR1 LNHDA, CDR2 SQIVND (reference sequence). Losses at the gene ends were 5 bases for V and 11 bases for J; bases not matched to a gene: 18.

The chain combines TRBV5-1 with TRBJ2-1; 9 bases agree with TRBD2. With 6 bases clipped from V and 6 bases from J, the junction kept 16 bases outside the gene matches. Germline CDR1 reads SGHRS; CDR2 reads YFSETQ. The CDR3 has 17 amino acids. CDR3 in amino acids: CASTGTSSVGWVNEQFF. CDR3 sequence (DNA): TGCGCCAGCACTGGGACTAGCAGTGTAGGTTGGGTCAATGAGCAGTTCTTC.